These T cell receptor beta chains were read from a single sample in a study of cytomegalovirus exposure and HLA in healthy donors. Sequencing was performed with immunoSEQ multiplex PCR; in TCRdb, only in-frame clones are kept and a portion is missing. The sample yields 130,000 to 150,000 clones, around three quarters seen once. Sequencing was carried out using PBMCs. Receptors were obtained from a man aged 40-50 years in good health and CMV-seropositive. CDR3s include the opening cysteine and the closing phenylalanine or tryptophan. Each record gives: V gene, J gene, CDR3 length, clone size, D gene, CDR3 protein, CDR3 DNA. D genes are given only for firm matches. Not every row has a clone size; where given, it reads once, few, many or a size class.

v_call: TRBV19
j_call: TRBJ1-1
cdr3_length: 13
clone_size: -
d_call: TRBD1
cdr3_aa: CASSAGTGNEAFF
cdr3_nt: TGTGCCAGTAGTGCTGGGACAGGGAATGAAGCTTTCTTT

v_call: TRBV18
j_call: TRBJ2-5
cdr3_length: 17
clone_size: -
d_call: TRBD1
cdr3_aa: CASSPRRSTGMDETQYF
cdr3_nt: TGTGCCAGCTCACCACGACGCTCGACAGGGATGGACGAGACCCAGTACTTC

v_call: TRBV5-4
j_call: TRBJ2-3
cdr3_length: 15
clone_size: -
d_call: TRBD1
cdr3_aa: CASSPRQGSTDTQYF
cdr3_nt: TGTGCCAGCAGCCCTCGACAGGGCAGCACAGATACGCAGTATTTT

v_call: TRBV5-1
j_call: TRBJ1-3
cdr3_length: 14
clone_size: -
d_call: -
cdr3_aa: CASSAGLTGNTIYF
cdr3_nt: TGCGCCAGCAGCGCAGGGTTGACTGGAAACACCATATATTTT

v_call: TRBV5-6
j_call: TRBJ2-7
cdr3_length: 14
clone_size: -
d_call: TRBD2
cdr3_aa: CASTRTSEGYEQYF
cdr3_nt: TGTGCCAGCACCCGGACTAGCGAGGGCTACGAGCAGTACTTC

v_call: TRBV5-6
j_call: TRBJ1-1
cdr3_length: 17
clone_size: -
d_call: TRBD1
cdr3_aa: CASSYSHLSRGRTEAFF
cdr3_nt: TGTGCCAGCAGCTATTCACACTTATCCAGGGGGCGGACTGAAGCTTTCTTT

v_call: TRBV28
j_call: TRBJ1-1
cdr3_length: 13
clone_size: few
d_call: -
cdr3_aa: CASSPPGGTEAFF
cdr3_nt: TGTGCCAGCAGTCCCCCCGGAGGGACTGAAGCTTTCTTT

v_call: TRBV2
j_call: TRBJ1-4
cdr3_length: 11
clone_size: -
d_call: -
cdr3_aa: CASKMSEKLFF
cdr3_nt: TGTGCCAGCAAGATGAGTGAAAAACTGTTTTTT

v_call: TRBV12-5
j_call: TRBJ1-5
cdr3_length: 16
clone_size: -
d_call: -
cdr3_aa: CASGSGGRSGNQPQHF
cdr3_nt: TGTGCTAGTGGTTCGGGGGGGAGGAGTGGCAATCAGCCCCAGCATTTT

v_call: TRBV9
j_call: TRBJ2-7
cdr3_length: 14
clone_size: -
d_call: -
cdr3_aa: CASSLRQTGTEQYF
cdr3_nt: TGTGCCAGCAGCCTACGCCAAACAGGGACCGAGCAGTACTTC

v_call: TRBV11-2
j_call: TRBJ2-1
cdr3_length: 15
clone_size: -
d_call: TRBD1
cdr3_aa: CASNSGTGFPWEQFF
cdr3_nt: TGTGCCAGCAACTCCGGGACAGGGTTCCCCTGGGAGCAGTTCTTC

v_call: TRBV6-5
j_call: TRBJ2-7
cdr3_length: 16
clone_size: -
d_call: -
cdr3_aa: CASSYSSRARVSEQYF
cdr3_nt: TGTGCCAGCAGTTACTCGTCCAGGGCTAGGGTCAGCGAGCAGTACTTC

v_call: TRBV25-1
j_call: TRBJ2-7
cdr3_length: 15
clone_size: -
d_call: -
cdr3_aa: CASSDALRASYEQYF
cdr3_nt: TGTGCCAGCAGTGATGCCCTCAGGGCATCCTACGAGCAGTACTTC

v_call: TRBV5-1
j_call: TRBJ2-1
cdr3_length: 16
clone_size: -
d_call: TRBD2
cdr3_aa: CASSLRVSGTYNEQFF
cdr3_nt: TGCGCCAGCAGCTTAAGGGTGAGCGGGACCTACAATGAGCAGTTCTTC

v_call: TRBV5-1
j_call: TRBJ2-7
cdr3_length: 15
clone_size: -
d_call: TRBD1
cdr3_aa: CASSLDGQGTREQYF
cdr3_nt: TGCGCCAGCAGCTTGGATGGACAGGGAACGAGGGAGCAGTACTTC

v_call: TRBV7-6
j_call: TRBJ2-7
cdr3_length: 14
clone_size: -
d_call: -
cdr3_aa: CASSLERGFYEQYF
cdr3_nt: TGTGCCAGCAGCTTAGAAAGAGGGTTCTACGAGCAGTACTTC

v_call: TRBV4-3
j_call: TRBJ1-5
cdr3_length: 18
clone_size: few
d_call: -
cdr3_aa: CASSQDFQPGNSNQPQHF
cdr3_nt: TGCGCCAGCAGCCAAGATTTTCAGCCGGGAAATAGCAATCAGCCCCAGCATTTT

v_call: TRBV7-2
j_call: TRBJ2-7
cdr3_length: 13
clone_size: once
d_call: -
cdr3_aa: CASSLTLTYEQYF
cdr3_nt: TGTGCCAGCAGCTTAACTCTTACCTACGAGCAGTACTTC

v_call: TRBV7-9
j_call: TRBJ2-7
cdr3_length: 12
clone_size: few
d_call: -
cdr3_aa: CSSSVNRNEQYF
cdr3_nt: TGTTCCAGCAGCGTAAACAGGAACGAGCAGTACTTC

v_call: TRBV13
j_call: TRBJ1-2
cdr3_length: 12
clone_size: -
d_call: -
cdr3_aa: CASSRENYGYTF
cdr3_nt: TGTGCCAGCAGCCGGGAAAACTATGGCTACACCTTC

v_call: TRBV18
j_call: TRBJ2-1
cdr3_length: 16
clone_size: -
d_call: TRBD2
cdr3_aa: CASSPRTSGRAFEQFF
cdr3_nt: TGTGCCAGCTCACCCAGGACTAGCGGGAGGGCCTTTGAGCAGTTCTTC

v_call: TRBV7-2
j_call: TRBJ2-3
cdr3_length: 14
clone_size: once
d_call: -
cdr3_aa: CASSLTGGTDTQYF
cdr3_nt: TGTGCCAGCAGCTTAACGGGAGGCACAGATACGCAGTATTTT

v_call: TRBV4-1
j_call: TRBJ2-7
cdr3_length: 14
clone_size: -
d_call: -
cdr3_aa: CASSQERQSYEQYF
cdr3_nt: TGCGCCAGCAGCCAAGAAAGACAGTCCTACGAGCAGTACTTC

v_call: TRBV6-1
j_call: TRBJ2-7
cdr3_length: 15
clone_size: once
d_call: TRBD2
cdr3_aa: CASSEGVAGAYEQYF
cdr3_nt: TGTGCCAGCAGTGAAGGGGTAGCGGGGGCCTACGAGCAGTACTTC

v_call: TRBV19
j_call: TRBJ2-3
cdr3_length: 14
clone_size: few
d_call: -
cdr3_aa: CASSPLLGTDTQYF
cdr3_nt: TGTGCCAGTAGTCCCCTCCTTGGCACAGATACGCAGTATTTT

v_call: TRBV4-2
j_call: TRBJ1-1
cdr3_length: 15
clone_size: -
d_call: -
cdr3_aa: CASSQSPTGNTEAFF
cdr3_nt: TGTGCCAGCAGCCAATCCCCGACAGGGAACACTGAAGCTTTCTTT

v_call: TRBV27
j_call: TRBJ1-2
cdr3_length: 17
clone_size: -
d_call: TRBD1
cdr3_aa: CASSSTPGQAISYGYTF
cdr3_nt: TGTGCCAGCAGTTCCACCCCCGGACAGGCAATATCCTATGGCTACACCTTC

v_call: TRBV6-5
j_call: TRBJ2-5
cdr3_length: 14
clone_size: -
d_call: TRBD1
cdr3_aa: CASSYTGTAETQYF
cdr3_nt: TGTGCCAGCAGTTACACCGGGACAGCAGAGACCCAGTACTTC

v_call: TRBV29-1
j_call: TRBJ2-1
cdr3_length: 15
clone_size: -
d_call: TRBD1
cdr3_aa: CSVSPRQGFTAEQFF
cdr3_nt: TGCAGCGTTTCCCCAAGACAGGGGTTCACGGCGGAGCAGTTCTTC

v_call: TRBV6-5
j_call: TRBJ2-1
cdr3_length: 16
clone_size: -
d_call: TRBD2
cdr3_aa: CASSYSSSGIANEQFF
cdr3_nt: TGTGCCAGCAGTTACTCGAGTAGCGGGATAGCCAATGAGCAGTTCTTC